Following are 22 T cell receptor beta chains from one sample sequenced in a study of shared clonotypes between healthy human individuals. The naive CD8 fraction comprised CD45RO-negative cells positively selected for CCR7 and excluded terminally differentiated effector memory CD45RA+ cells. Here immunoSEQ multiplex PCR was the method, and the copy in TCRdb shows in-frame clones only, minus some. The table records around 2,000,000 clones, 93% of them present only once. Sequenced material: naive CD8+ T cells from PBMCs. The receptors here all came from a man aged 18-30 years in good health. Some clones in this sample may be carry-over from other donors' samples.

CDR3 bases: TGTGCCAGCAGTTACGGGACCCAACACTACAATGAGCAGTTCTTC. This encodes CASSYGTQHYNEQFF. V gene TRBV6-5 combines with J gene TRBJ2-1; D is perhaps TRBD1 or TRBD2 (5 bases each). Germline-derived CDR1 and CDR2 are MNHEY and SVGAGI. This CDR3 has 15 residues. Trimming took 2 bases from V and 3 from J, leaving 11 bases between them.

In this sample, this clone turned up once. The rearrangement joins TRBV11-2 to TRBJ2-1; D call uncertain. Deletions cut 2 bases from V and 7 bases from J, with 12 bases between. Germline loops: CDR1 SGHAT, CDR2 FQNNGV. The CDR3 is made up of 14 amino acids. CDR3 nucleotides: TGTGCCAGCAGCTTAATCCGCGCTGGGAATGAGCAGTTCTTC. This codes for CASSLIRAGNEQFF.

The genes are TRBV28 and TRBJ2-5; perhaps TRBD2 as D (6 bases). Germline V lookup: CDR1 MDHEN, CDR2 SYDVKM. V lost 2 bases and J lost 3, with 10 bases in between. The length of the CDR3 is 14 residues. The CDR3 loop is CASSLRGAKETQYF. Here the CDR3 DNA reads TGTGCCAGCAGTTTACGCGGGGCGAAAGAGACCCAGTACTTC.

Regarding this clone: The sample contains more than one DNA sequence encoding this CDR3. The V gene is TRBV7-9, the J gene TRBJ2-3; D is ambiguous. The CDR3 consists of 15 residues. V was shortened by 5 bases and J by 2 bases, with 14 bases between the two germline ends. Germline CDR1 and CDR2: SEHNR and FQNEAQ (reference sequence). CDR3 region: CASSPPGISTDTQYF. CDR3 sequence (DNA): TGTGCCAGCAGCCCACCTGGGATATCCACAGATACGCAGTATTTT.

The rearrangement joins TRBV19 to TRBJ1-5, with TRBD1 matching 11 bases. In germline, CDR1 is LNHDA, CDR2 SQIVND (reference sequence). This CDR3 has 18 amino acids. Trimming at V came to 3 bases and at J to 3 bases, leaving 10 bases not matched to a gene. CDR3 DNA sequence: TGTGCCAGTAGTATGGGACAGGGGGGCGGTATGGCCAATCAGCCCCAGCATTTT. Its protein is CASSMGQGGGMANQPQHF.

The rearrangement links TRBV9 to TRBJ2-7; the D call may be TRBD1 or TRBD2 (6 bases each). Germline V gene sequence: CDR1 SGDLS, CDR2 YYNGEE. Trimming shortened V by 3 bases and J by 2 bases, and 15 bases separated the two germline ends. The CDR3 covers 15 residues. The CDR3 DNA reads TGTGCCAGCAGCGGGGGGGCTAGCGCGACCTACGAGCAGTACTTC. As protein: CASSGGASATYEQYF.

V usage is TRBV30 and J usage is TRBJ2-1; D remains unclear. This CDR3 is built from 11 residues. Germline loops: CDR1 GTSNPN, CDR2 SVGIG (reference sequence). V shed 4 bases and J shed 7 bases, with 8 bases lying between them. The CDR3 DNA follows: TGTGCCTGGAATAGGAAGAATGAGCAGTTCTTC. This translates into CAWNRKNEQFF.

Concerning this clone itself: The same CDR3 is also encoded by other DNA sequences in this sample. V and J are TRBV27 and TRBJ2-2; D is unclear. Per germline, CDR1 MNHEY and CDR2 SMNVEV (reference sequence). Trimming took off 1 base at V and 2 bases at J, with 5 bases between the two ends. The CDR3 extends over 14 amino acids. As DNA, the CDR3 is TGTGCCAGCAGTTTATTGCAAAACACCGGGGAGCTGTTTTTT. It encodes CASSLLQNTGELFF.

This clone was counted only a few times. V is TRBV7-6 and J is TRBJ2-2, with D uncertain. CDR3 length: 11 amino acids. Looked up from germline, CDR1 is SGHVS and CDR2 is FNYEAQ. V was trimmed by 5 bases and J by 6 bases, leaving 4 bases between them. CDR3: CASSPPGELFF. The DNA for the CDR3 is TGTGCCAGCAGCCCCCCCGGGGAGCTGTTTTTT.

The V gene is TRBV5-1, the J gene TRBJ2-1; D may be TRBD2 (5 bases). V lost 4 bases, J lost 4 bases, and 15 bases lay in between. CDR3 length: 15 amino acids. Germline CDR1 SGHRS, CDR2 YFSETQ. The CDR3 DNA follows: TGCGCCAGCAGCATAATTGACGAGGGATACAATGAGCAGTTCTTC. Translation: CASSIIDEGYNEQFF.

V usage is TRBV13 and J usage is TRBJ2-7, with TRBD2 matching 13 bases. This CDR3 has 17 residues. Per the germline V gene, CDR1 is PRHDT and CDR2 is FYEKMQ (reference sequence). V lost 4 bases and J lost 3; bases outside the gene matches: 9. The CDR3 bases are TGTGCCAGCAGCTCGGGACTAGCGGGAACAATCGGCTACGAGCAGTACTTC. This sequence encodes CASSSGLAGTIGYEQYF.

Notes on this clone: This same CDR3 is encoded by further DNA sequences in the sample. This chain connects TRBV9 to TRBJ2-1; 9 bases fit TRBD2. Germline V gene lookup returns CDR1 SGDLS and CDR2 YYNGEE. CDR3 length equals 13 residues. Trimming at V came to 0 bases and at J to 10 bases, leaving 2 bases not matched to a gene. CDR3 amino acids: CASSVGSGSEQFF. CDR3 DNA: TGTGCCAGCAGCGTAGGTAGCGGGAGCGAGCAGTTCTTC.

The rearrangement joins TRBV11-2 to TRBJ1-2; D is undetermined. The germline V gene has CDR1 SGHAT and CDR2 FQNNGV. The CDR3 sequence is 13 residues long. The V end was cut by 3 bases, the J end by 4 bases, with 9 bases between. In DNA, the CDR3 is TGTGCCAGCAGCTTCGGGGTCTTCTATGGCTACACCTTC. Amino acids: CASSFGVFYGYTF.

The V call is TRBV27, the J call TRBJ2-3; 13 nucleotides match TRBD2. The V gene's germline CDR1 is MNHEY and CDR2 SMNVEV (reference sequence). The CDR3 runs to 17 residues. V lost 5 bases, J lost 2 bases, and 7 bases stayed unmatched. The CDR3 sequence is CASSTTGTSGVTDTQYF. The CDR3 DNA sequence: TGTGCCAGCAGTACCACCGGGACTAGCGGGGTCACAGATACGCAGTATTTT.

This clone was counted only a few times. Additional DNA sequences in this sample encode the identical CDR3. V is TRBV4-1 and J is TRBJ2-2; D is uncertain. The CDR3 has 12 residues. Trimming took off 3 bases at V and 5 bases at J, with 4 bases between the two ends. The germline V gene has CDR1 MGHRA and CDR2 YSYEKL. The CDR3 reads CASSQGTGELFF. Written as DNA, the CDR3 is TGCGCCAGCAGCCAGGGAACCGGGGAGCTGTTTTTT.

This rearrangement joins TRBV7-8 to TRBJ1-5; D not resolved. Trimming took off 7 bases at V and 5 bases at J, with 15 bases between the two ends. Per the germline V gene, CDR1 is SGHVS and CDR2 is FQNEAQ. This CDR3 spans 14 amino acids. CDR3 bases: TGTGCCAGCACCGGCGTGGCAAGTCATCAGCCCCAGCATTTT. Translation: CASTGVASHQPQHF.

Only a few counts were recorded for this clone. The rearrangement uses TRBV28 and TRBJ1-2; no reliable D call. The V end lost 2 bases, the J end lost 3 bases, and 7 bases lay between the germline ends. The V gene's germline CDR1 is MDHEN and CDR2 SYDVKM. The CDR3 runs to 13 residues. CDR3 sequence (DNA): TGTGCCAGCAGTTTAGCCCGGGACTATGGCTACACCTTC. Translating it yields CASSLARDYGYTF.

This clone is a singleton in its sample. The chain is built from TRBV11-2 and TRBJ2-7; D uncertain. The CDR3 has 11 amino acids. The germline V gene has CDR1 SGHAT and CDR2 FQNNGV. V was clipped by 7 bases and J by 6 bases, with 10 bases between them. The CDR3 spells CASNDQLEQYF. As DNA, the CDR3 is TGTGCCAGCAACGATCAACTCGAGCAGTACTTC.

The chain uses TRBV19 and TRBJ2-2; D remains unclear. The ends were cut back, 8 bases at V and 1 base at J, with 8 bases in the middle. CDR1 LNHDA and CDR2 SQIVND come from the germline V gene (reference sequence). The length of the CDR3 is 13 residues. The CDR3 nucleotides read TGTGCCAGTCTCCACTTGAACACCGGGGAGCTGTTTTTT. It yields the protein CASLHLNTGELFF. Looking up the rest from reference TRBV19 and TRBJ2-2 gives the full variable domain: DGGITQSPKYLFRKEGQNVTLSCEQNLNHDAMYWYRQDPGQGLRLIYYSQIVNDFQKGDIAEGYSVSREKKESFPLTVTSAQKNPTAFYLCASLHLNTGELFFGEGSRLTVL.

The V and J genes are TRBV14 and TRBJ2-7; no definite D call. The germline gives CDR1 SGHDN, CDR2 FVKESK. V dropped 0 bases and J dropped 7 bases, with 7 bases sitting between them. The CDR3 contains 12 residues. The CDR3 region has the DNA TGTGCCAGCAGCCAAGAAACACAAGAGCAGTACTTC. Protein product: CASSQETQEQYF.

The chain links TRBV7-2 to TRBJ2-7; D might be TRBD2 (7 bases). Trimming pared 5 bases from V and 6 bases from J, leaving 20 bases between. Germline CDR1 and CDR2: SGHTA and FQGNSA. This CDR3 contains 15 residues. CDR3: CASSPSRGATGEQYF. The CDR3 nucleotides read TGTGCCAGCAGCCCTAGTCGGGGGGCGACGGGCGAGCAGTACTTC.

This chain joins TRBV6-5 and TRBJ2-5; D gene ambiguous. CDR3 length: 16 residues. Germline V gene lookup returns CDR1 MNHEY and CDR2 SVGAGI. V dropped 0 bases and J dropped 5 bases, with 16 bases sitting between them. CDR3 bases: TGTGCCAGCAGTTACTCAAGCTTCCCGGCGTCTGAGACCCAGTACTTC. Protein product: CASSYSSFPASETQYF.